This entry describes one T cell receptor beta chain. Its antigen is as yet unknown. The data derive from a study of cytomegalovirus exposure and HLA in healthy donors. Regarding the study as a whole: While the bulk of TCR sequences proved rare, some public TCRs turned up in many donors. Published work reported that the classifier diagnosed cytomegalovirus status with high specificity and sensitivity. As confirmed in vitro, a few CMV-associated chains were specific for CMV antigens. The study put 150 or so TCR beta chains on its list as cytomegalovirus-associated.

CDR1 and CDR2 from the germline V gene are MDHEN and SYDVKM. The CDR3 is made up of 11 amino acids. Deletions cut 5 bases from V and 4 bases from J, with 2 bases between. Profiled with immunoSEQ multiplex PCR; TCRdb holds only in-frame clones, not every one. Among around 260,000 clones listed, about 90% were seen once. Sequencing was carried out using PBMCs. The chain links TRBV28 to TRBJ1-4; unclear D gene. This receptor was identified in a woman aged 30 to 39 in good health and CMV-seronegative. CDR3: CASSSNEKLFF. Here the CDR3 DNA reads TGTGCCAGCAGTAGTAATGAAAAACTGTTTTTT.